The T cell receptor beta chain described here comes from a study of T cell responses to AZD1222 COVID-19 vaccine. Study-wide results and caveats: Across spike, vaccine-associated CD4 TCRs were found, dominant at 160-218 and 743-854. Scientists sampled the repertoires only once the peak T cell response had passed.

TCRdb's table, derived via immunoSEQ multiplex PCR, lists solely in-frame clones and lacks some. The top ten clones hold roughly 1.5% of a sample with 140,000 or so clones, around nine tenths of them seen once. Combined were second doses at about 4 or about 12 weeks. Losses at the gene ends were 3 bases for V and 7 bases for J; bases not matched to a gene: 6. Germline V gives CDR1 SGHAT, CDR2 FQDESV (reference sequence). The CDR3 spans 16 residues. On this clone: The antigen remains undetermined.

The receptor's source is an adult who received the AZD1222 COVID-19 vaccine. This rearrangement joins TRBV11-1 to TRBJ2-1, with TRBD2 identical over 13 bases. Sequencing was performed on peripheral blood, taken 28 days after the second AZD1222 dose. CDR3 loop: CASSFTGTSGINEQFF. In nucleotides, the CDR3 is TGTGCCAGCAGCTTCACCGGGACTAGCGGGATTAATGAGCAGTTCTTC.